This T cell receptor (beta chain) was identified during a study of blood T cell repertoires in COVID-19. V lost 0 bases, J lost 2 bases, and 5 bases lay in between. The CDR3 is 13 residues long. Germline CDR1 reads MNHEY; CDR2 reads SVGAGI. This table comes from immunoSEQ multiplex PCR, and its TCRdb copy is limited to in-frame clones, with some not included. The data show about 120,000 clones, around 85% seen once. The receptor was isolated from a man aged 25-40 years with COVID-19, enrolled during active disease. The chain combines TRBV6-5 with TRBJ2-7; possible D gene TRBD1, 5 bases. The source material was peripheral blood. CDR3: CASSYSTAYEQYF. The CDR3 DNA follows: TGTGCCAGCAGTTACTCGACAGCCTACGAGCAGTACTTC.